This T cell receptor (beta chain) was captured by sequencing in a study of read filtering for tumor transcriptome and immune sequencing. Overall study context: DNase treatment preceded whole-transcriptome library preparation. RNA-seq yielded only roughly 85 to 1,400 TCR reads, IR-seq about 4 to 10.27 million.

Sampling of bone marrow took place during active disease in every patient. Study-level results: Even smaller IR-seq throughput identified most shared clonotypes.

The library was built from roughly 400 ng RNA with molecular barcoded adaptors for alpha/delta and beta/gamma chains. Each CDR3 protein is one row after TCRdb ran MiXCR on the reads. This sample yields about 60,000 distinct CDR3 sequences, of which approximately 13% are seen a single time; approximately 47% belongs to the top ten. This clonotype appeared many times. Its antigen is unidentified. The clonotype was recovered from a donor at least 40 years old with multiple myeloma. The sequenced sample consisted of a population of CD138-negative cells sorted from bone marrow.

CDR3 in amino acids: CASRVQGLGGNTEAFF. CDR3 bases: TGTGCCAGCAGAGTACAGGGGTTGGGGGGGAACACTGAAGCTTTCTTT. The chain has TRBV28 and TRBJ1-1; the match to TRBD1 covers 7 bases. With V trimmed by 6 bases and J by 1 base, 11 bases remained unmatched. The CDR3 runs 16 residues. From germline, CDR1 is MDHEN and CDR2 SYDVKM.